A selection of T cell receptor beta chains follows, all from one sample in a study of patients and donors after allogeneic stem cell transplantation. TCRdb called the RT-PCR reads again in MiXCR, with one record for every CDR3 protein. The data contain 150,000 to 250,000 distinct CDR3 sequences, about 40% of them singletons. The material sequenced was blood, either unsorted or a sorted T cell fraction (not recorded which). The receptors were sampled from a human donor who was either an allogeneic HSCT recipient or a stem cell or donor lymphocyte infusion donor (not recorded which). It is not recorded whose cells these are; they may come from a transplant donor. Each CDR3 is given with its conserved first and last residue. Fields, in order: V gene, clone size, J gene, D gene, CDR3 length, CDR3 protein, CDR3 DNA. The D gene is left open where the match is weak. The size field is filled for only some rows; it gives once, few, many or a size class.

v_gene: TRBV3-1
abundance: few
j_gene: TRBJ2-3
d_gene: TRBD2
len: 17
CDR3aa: CASSQAPGLEPFGTQYF
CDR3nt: TGTGCCAGCAGCCAGGCCCCGGGACTAGAACCTTTCGGTACGCAGTATTTT

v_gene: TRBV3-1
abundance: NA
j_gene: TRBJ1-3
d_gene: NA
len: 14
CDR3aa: CASSRPGIGNTIYF
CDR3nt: TGTGCCAGCAGCCGACCCGGGATTGGAAACACCATATATTTT

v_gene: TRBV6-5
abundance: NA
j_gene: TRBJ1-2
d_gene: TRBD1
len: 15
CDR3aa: CASSYYRQGNYGYTF
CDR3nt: TGTGCCAGCAGTTACTACCGACAGGGAAACTATGGCTACACCTTC

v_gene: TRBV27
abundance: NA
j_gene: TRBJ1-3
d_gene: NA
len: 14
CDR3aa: CASRNTGYGNTIYF
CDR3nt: TGTGCCAGCAGAAATACAGGGTATGGAAACACCATATATTTT

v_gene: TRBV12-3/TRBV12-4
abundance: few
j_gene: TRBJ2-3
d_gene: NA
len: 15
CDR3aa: CASSLAVLVTDTQYF
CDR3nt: TGTGCCAGCAGTTTAGCGGTCCTTGTCACAGATACGCAGTATTTT

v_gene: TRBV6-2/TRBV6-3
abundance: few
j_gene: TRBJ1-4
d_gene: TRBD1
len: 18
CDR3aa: CASSYRPAPGQFNEKLFF
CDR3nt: TGTGCCAGCAGTTACCGGCCCGCCCCGGGACAGTTTAATGAAAAACTGTTTTTT

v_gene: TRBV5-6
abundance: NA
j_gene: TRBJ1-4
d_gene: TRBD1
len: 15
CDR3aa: CASSYDRGANEKLFF
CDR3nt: TGTGCCAGCAGTTACGACAGGGGAGCTAATGAAAAACTGTTTTTT

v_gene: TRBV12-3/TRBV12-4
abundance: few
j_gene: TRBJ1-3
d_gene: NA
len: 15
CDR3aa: CASAVIRDRRNTIYF
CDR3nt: TGTGCCAGCGCAGTCATAAGGGACCGGAGAAACACCATATATTTT

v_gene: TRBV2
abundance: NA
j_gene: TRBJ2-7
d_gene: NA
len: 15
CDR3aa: CASSESGTNPYEQYF
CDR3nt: TGTGCCAGCAGTGAAAGTGGAACAAACCCCTACGAGCAGTACTTC

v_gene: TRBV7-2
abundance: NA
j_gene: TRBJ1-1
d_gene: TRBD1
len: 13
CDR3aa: CASSFQGAAEAFF
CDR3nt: TGTGCCAGCAGCTTTCAGGGGGCGGCTGAAGCTTTCTTT

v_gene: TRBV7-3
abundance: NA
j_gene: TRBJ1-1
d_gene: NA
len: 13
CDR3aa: CASSLAAYTEAFF
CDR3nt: TGTGCCAGCAGCTTAGCTGCTTACACTGAAGCTTTCTTT

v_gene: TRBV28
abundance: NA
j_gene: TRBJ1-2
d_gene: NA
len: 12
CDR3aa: CASSFQGHGYTF
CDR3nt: TGTGCCAGCAGTTTCCAGGGACATGGCTACACCTTC

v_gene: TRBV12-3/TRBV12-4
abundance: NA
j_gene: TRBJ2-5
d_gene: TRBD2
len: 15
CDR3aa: CASRPPGLKSETQYF
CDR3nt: TGTGCCAGCAGACCTCCGGGACTAAAGTCCGAGACCCAGTACTTC

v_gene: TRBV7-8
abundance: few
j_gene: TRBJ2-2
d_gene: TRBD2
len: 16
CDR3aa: CASSLPRTSPTGELFF
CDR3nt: TGTGCCAGCAGCTTACCCCGGACTAGTCCCACCGGGGAGCTGTTTTTT

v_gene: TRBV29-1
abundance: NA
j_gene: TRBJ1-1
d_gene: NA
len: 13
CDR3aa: CSVGQRVPYEAFF
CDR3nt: TGCAGCGTCGGACAGCGGGTCCCCTATGAAGCTTTCTTT

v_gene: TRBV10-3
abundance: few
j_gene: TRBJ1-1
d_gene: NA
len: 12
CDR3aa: CATQGVETEAFF
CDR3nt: TGTGCCACGCAGGGCGTGGAGACTGAAGCTTTCTTT

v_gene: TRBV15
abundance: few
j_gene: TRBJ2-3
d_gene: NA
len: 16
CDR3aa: CATSRDQTPSTDTQYF
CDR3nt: TGTGCCACCAGCAGAGATCAGACTCCTAGCACAGATACGCAGTATTTT

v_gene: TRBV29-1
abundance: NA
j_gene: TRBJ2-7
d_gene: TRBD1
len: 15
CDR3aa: CSVRGEQGASYEQYF
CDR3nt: TGCAGCGTTCGAGGAGAGCAGGGGGCGAGCTACGAGCAGTACTTC

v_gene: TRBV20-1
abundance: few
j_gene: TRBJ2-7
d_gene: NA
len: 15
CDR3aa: CSARDSQGEKYEQYF
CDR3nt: TGCAGTGCTAGAGATAGCCAGGGAGAGAAATACGAGCAGTACTTC

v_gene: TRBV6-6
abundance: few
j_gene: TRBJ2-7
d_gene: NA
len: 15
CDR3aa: CASSPGTRIFYEQYF
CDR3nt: TGTGCCAGCAGTCCCGGGACAAGGATCTTCTACGAGCAGTACTTC

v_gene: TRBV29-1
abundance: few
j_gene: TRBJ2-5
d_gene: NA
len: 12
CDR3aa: CSVIQGRETQYF
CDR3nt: TGCAGCGTGATTCAGGGGCGTGAGACCCAGTACTTC

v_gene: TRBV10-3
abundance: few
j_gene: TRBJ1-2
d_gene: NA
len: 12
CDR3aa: CAISEGGYGYTF
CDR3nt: TGTGCCATCAGTGAGGGCGGCTATGGCTACACCTTC

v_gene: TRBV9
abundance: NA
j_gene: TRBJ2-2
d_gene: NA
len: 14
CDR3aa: CASSARTATGELFF
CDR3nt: TGTGCCAGCAGCGCACGAACAGCCACCGGGGAGCTGTTTTTT

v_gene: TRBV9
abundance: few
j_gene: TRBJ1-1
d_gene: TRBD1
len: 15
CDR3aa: CASSAVTGGSPEAFF
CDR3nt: TGTGCCAGCAGCGCCGTGACAGGGGGATCCCCTGAAGCTTTCTTT

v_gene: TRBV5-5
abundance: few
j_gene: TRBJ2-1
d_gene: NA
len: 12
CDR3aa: CASSPREDEQFF
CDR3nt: TGTGCCAGCAGCCCCAGAGAGGATGAGCAGTTCTTC

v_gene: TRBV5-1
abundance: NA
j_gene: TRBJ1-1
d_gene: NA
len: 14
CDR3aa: CASSFLQTDTEAFF
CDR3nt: TGCGCCAGCAGCTTCTTACAGACAGACACTGAAGCTTTCTTT

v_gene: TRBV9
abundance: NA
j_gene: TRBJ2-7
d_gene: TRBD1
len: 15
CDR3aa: CASSVAGTGPYEQYF
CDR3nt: TGTGCCAGCAGCGTAGCTGGGACAGGTCCTTACGAGCAGTACTTC

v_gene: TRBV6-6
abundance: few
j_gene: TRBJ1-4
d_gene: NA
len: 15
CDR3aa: CASTLNRVTNEKLFF
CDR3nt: TGTGCCAGCACCTTAAATAGGGTAACTAATGAAAAACTGTTTTTT

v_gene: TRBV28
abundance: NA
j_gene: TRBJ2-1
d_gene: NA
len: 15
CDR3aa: CASSATRDVRCEQFF
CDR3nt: TGTGCCAGCAGTGCGACCAGGGACGTTCGCTGTGAGCAGTTCTTC

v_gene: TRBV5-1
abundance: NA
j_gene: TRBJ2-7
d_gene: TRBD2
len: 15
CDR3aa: CASSLALAEGYEQYF
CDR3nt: TGCGCCAGCAGCTTGGCCCTAGCGGAGGGATACGAGCAGTACTTC

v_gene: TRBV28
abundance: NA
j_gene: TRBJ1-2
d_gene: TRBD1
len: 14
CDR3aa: CASTPTGWNYGYTF
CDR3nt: TGTGCCAGCACCCCGACAGGGTGGAACTATGGCTACACCTTC

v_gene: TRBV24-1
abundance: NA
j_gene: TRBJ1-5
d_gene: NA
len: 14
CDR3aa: CATSDSEGGQPQHF
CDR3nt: TGTGCCACCAGTGATTCCGAGGGGGGTCAGCCCCAGCATTTT